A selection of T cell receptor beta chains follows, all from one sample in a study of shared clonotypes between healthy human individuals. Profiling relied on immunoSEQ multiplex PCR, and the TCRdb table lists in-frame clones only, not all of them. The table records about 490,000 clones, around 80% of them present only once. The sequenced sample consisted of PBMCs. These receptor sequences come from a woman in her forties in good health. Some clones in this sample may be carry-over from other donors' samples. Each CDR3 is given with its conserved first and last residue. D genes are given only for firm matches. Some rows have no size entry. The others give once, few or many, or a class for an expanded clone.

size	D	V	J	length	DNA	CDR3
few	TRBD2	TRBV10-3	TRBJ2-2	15	TGTGCCACGGGGACTAGCGGGAGGGAGACCGGGGAGCTGTTTTTT	CATGTSGRETGELFF
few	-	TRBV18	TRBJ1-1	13	TGTGCCAGCTCACCAGGGGGGGTCACTGAAGCTTTCTTT	CASSPGGVTEAFF
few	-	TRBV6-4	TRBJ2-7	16	TGTGCCAGCAGTGACTTTAGGACGTCAAGCTCCTACGAGCAGTACTTC	CASSDFRTSSSYEQYF
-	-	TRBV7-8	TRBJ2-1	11	TGTGCCAGCAGCTTGCACAATGAGCAGTTCTTC	CASSLHNEQFF
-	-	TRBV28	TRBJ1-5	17	TGTGCCAGCAGCTCGGGAGCCTTCCGGGACCTCAATCAGCCCCAGCATTTT	CASSSGAFRDLNQPQHF
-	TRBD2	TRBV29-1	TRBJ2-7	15	TGCAGCGTTGAATTTGGGACTAGCGGACACTACGAGCAGTACTTC	CSVEFGTSGHYEQYF
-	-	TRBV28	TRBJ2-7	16	TGTGCCAGCAGTTTACTACGCGGGACCCGCGGGAACGAGCAGTACTTC	CASSLLRGTRGNEQYF
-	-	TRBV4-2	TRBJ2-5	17	TGTGCCAGCAGCCAAGAAGGGGGTCGACAGCGCCAAGAGACCCAGTACTTC	CASSQEGGRQRQETQYF
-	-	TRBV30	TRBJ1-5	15	TGTGCCTGGAGTGCTGGGCAGGGAAGCAATCAGCCCCAGCATTTT	CAWSAGQGSNQPQHF
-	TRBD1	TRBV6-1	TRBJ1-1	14	TGTGCCAGCAGGGAAGGACAGGGGAACACTGAAGCTTTCTTT	CASREGQGNTEAFF
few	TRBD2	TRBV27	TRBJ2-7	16	TGTGCCAGCAGTGCCACTAGCGGGAGGGTACTATACGAGCAGTACTTC	CASSATSGRVLYEQYF
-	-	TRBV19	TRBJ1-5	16	TGTGCCAGTAGTGGGGGGAGCCGCGGGGGCAATCAGCCCCAGCATTTT	CASSGGSRGGNQPQHF
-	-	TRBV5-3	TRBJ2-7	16	TGTGCCAGAAGCTTGGCGAGTTTTCTTCGTTTCGCCGAGCAGTACTTC	CARSLASFLRFAEQYF
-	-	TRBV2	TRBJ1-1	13	TGTGCCAGCAGGATGGACCTTAACACTGAAGCTTTCTTT	CASRMDLNTEAFF
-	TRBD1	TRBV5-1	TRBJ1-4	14	TGCGCCAGCAGCTTGCAGGGGGCGAGTGAAAAACTGTTTTTT	CASSLQGASEKLFF
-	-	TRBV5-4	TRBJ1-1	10	TGTGCCAGCAGCCCGGACGTTGCTTTCTTT	CASSPDVAFF
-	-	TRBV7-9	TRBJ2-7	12	TGTGCCAGCAGCCCCGACACCTACGAGCAGTACTTC	CASSPDTYEQYF
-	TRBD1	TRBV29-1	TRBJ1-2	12	TGCAGCGCCGGGGACAGGGGGTTTGGCTACACCTTC	CSAGDRGFGYTF
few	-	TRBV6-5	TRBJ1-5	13	TGTGCCAGCGGTCGGGAGGGGAGGAAGCCCCAGCATTTT	CASGREGRKPQHF
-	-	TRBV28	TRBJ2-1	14	TGTGCCAGCAGCCCCGTCACCTTCTACAATGAGCAGTTCTTC	CASSPVTFYNEQFF
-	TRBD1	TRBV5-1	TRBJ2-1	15	TGCGCCAGCAGCTTGAGCAGGGGGCTTTACAATGAGCAGTTCTTC	CASSLSRGLYNEQFF
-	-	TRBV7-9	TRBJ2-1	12	TGTGCCAGCAGCTTAGTTTGGGGGGAGCAGTTCTTC	CASSLVWGEQFF
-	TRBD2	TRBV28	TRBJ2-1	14	TGTGCCAGCAGTTCCGGCGGGAGCTACAATGAGCAGTTCTTC	CASSSGGSYNEQFF
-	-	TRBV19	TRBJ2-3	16	TGTGCCAGTAGTGAAGGAGTGTATTTCAGCACAGATACGCAGTATTTT	CASSEGVYFSTDTQYF
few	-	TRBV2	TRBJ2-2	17	TGTGCCAGCAGTGACCGGGACTCCTACGCGAACACCGGGGAGCTGTTTTTT	CASSDRDSYANTGELFF
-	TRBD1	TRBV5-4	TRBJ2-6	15	TGTGCCAGCAGCCCGGCAGGGGGTGGGGCCAACGTCCTGACTTTC	CASSPAGGGANVLTF
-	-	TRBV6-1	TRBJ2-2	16	TGTGCCAGCAGTGAAGAGTCTAGCGCGGACACCGGGGAGCTGTTTTTT	CASSEESSADTGELFF
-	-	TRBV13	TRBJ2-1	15	TGTGCCAGCAGCTTAGTTGCGGTCTCCTACAATGAGCAGTTCTTC	CASSLVAVSYNEQFF
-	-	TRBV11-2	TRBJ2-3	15	TGTGCCAGCAGCTTTTTGTCTAGCGGCACAGATACGCAGTATTTT	CASSFLSSGTDTQYF
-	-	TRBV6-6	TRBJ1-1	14	TGTGCCAGCAGTGACATACAGGGGAACACTGAAGCTTTCTTT	CASSDIQGNTEAFF
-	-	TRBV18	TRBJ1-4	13	TGTGCCAGCTCACCACGCGAAGGTGAAAAACTGTTTTTT	CASSPREGEKLFF
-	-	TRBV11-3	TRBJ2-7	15	TGTGCCAGCAGCTTAGGGTCAGGGCGGACCTACGAGCAGTACTTC	CASSLGSGRTYEQYF
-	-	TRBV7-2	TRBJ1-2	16	TGTGCCAGCAGCATCCAAAGAGAGACAGCCCTCTATGGCTACACCTTC	CASSIQRETALYGYTF
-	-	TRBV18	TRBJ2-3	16	TGTGCCAGCTCACCACGGGAGCGTTTAAGCACAGATACGCAGTATTTT	CASSPRERLSTDTQYF
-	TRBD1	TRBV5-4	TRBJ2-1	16	TGTGCCAGCAGCCATGGGACGGACAGGGGGCGCGATGAGCAGTTCTTC	CASSHGTDRGRDEQFF
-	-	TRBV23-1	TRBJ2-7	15	TGCGCCAGCAGTTTCACGGGCCTTGCTCCCTACGAGCAGTACTTC	CASSFTGLAPYEQYF
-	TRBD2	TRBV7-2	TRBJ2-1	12	TGTGCCAGCAGTGTAGCGGGAGGTGAGCAGTTCTTC	CASSVAGGEQFF
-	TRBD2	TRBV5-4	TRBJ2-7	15	TGTGCCAGCAGTCAAGTCCTGGGACTAACCTACGAGCAGTACTTC	CASSQVLGLTYEQYF
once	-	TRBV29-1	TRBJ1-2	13	TGCAGCGTTGAGGCGCGGGAATTTTATGGCTACACCTTC	CSVEAREFYGYTF
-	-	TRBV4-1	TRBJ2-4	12	TGCGCCAGCAGCCAAGGCCCGGGCGTTCAGTACTTC	CASSQGPGVQYF
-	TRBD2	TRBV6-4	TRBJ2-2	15	TGTGCCAGCAGTATTACTAGCGAGAACACCGGGGAGCTGTTTTTT	CASSITSENTGELFF
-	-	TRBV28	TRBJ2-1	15	TGTGCCAGCAGTTTGGCTGGGGGGCCCTACAATGAGCAGTTCTTC	CASSLAGGPYNEQFF
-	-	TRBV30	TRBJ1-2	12	TGTGCCTGGGGGGGGGCGAACTATGGCTACACCTTC	CAWGGANYGYTF
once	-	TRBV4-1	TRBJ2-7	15	TGCGCCAGCAGCCAAGGGGGGGGACAGCCCTACGAGCAGTACTTC	CASSQGGGQPYEQYF
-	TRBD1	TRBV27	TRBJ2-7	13	TGTGCCAGCTCCGGGACAGTAGCCTACGAGCAGTACTTC	CASSGTVAYEQYF
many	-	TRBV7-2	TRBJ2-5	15	TGTGCCAGCAGCTTACGCCGGGACTTCCAAGAGACCCAGTACTTC	CASSLRRDFQETQYF
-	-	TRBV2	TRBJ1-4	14	TGTGCCAGCAGTATAATACAGGGAGGCGAAAAACTGTTTTTT	CASSIIQGGEKLFF
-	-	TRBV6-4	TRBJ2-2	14	TGTGCCAGCAGTAGGACTGGCACCACCGGGGAGCTGTTTTTT	CASSRTGTTGELFF
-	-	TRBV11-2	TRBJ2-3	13	TGTGCCAGCAGCTCGACCGACGGGGATACGCAGTATTTT	CASSSTDGDTQYF
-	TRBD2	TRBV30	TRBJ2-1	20	TGTGCCTGGAGTTTATTATTACCGGGACTAGCGGGATTGTTCTACAATGAGCAGTTCTTC	CAWSLLLPGLAGLFYNEQFF
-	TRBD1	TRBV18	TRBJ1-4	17	TGTGCCAGCTCATTTGTCGCAGGGGGCGCATCTAATGAAAAACTGTTTTTT	CASSFVAGGASNEKLFF
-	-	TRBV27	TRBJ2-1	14	TGTGCCAGCAGTCCAGTGGGGTCCTACAATGAGCAGTTCTTC	CASSPVGSYNEQFF
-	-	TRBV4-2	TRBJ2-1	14	TGTGCCAGCAGCCAAGATCAAGTAGGTAATGAGCAGTTCTTC	CASSQDQVGNEQFF
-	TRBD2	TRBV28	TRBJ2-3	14	TGTGCCAGCAGTCGGGAGGAACTCACAGATACGCAGTATTTT	CASSREELTDTQYF
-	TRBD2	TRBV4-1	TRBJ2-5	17	TGCGCCAGCAGCCAAGCGAGGAGTAGCGGGGCGGAGGAGACCCAGTACTTC	CASSQARSSGAEETQYF
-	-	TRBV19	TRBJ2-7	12	TGTGCCAGTAGTATTATTTCGGGAGAGCAGTACTTC	CASSIISGEQYF
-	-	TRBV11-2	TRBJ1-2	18	TGTGCCAGCAGCTTGGTCCTACCTCGTAGGGGAGGTAACTATGGCTACACCTTC	CASSLVLPRRGGNYGYTF
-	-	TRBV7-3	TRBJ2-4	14	TGTGCCCAGGGCGGGCGTTTAGCCAAAAACATTCAGTACTTC	CAQGGRLAKNIQYF
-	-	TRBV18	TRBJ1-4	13	TGTGCCAGCACCAGGGGCACTAATGAAAAACTGTTTTTT	CASTRGTNEKLFF